This T cell receptor beta chain was obtained from a study of T cell responses to AZD1222 COVID-19 vaccine. TCRdb keeps only in-frame clones here, not all; method: immunoSEQ multiplex PCR. Of 180,000 or so clones listed, 85% to 90% are singletons. Specimen: peripheral blood, collected 28 days after the second dose of the MenACWY control vaccine. This TCR derives from an adult who received the MenACWY meningococcal vaccine as a control.

The CDR3 DNA reads as TGTGCCAGCTCACCACCGATTGGGGCAGCCGGAAACACCATATATTTT. Its translation: CASSPPIGAAGNTIYF. The rearrangement joins TRBV18 to TRBJ1-3; TRBD1 might be the D (5 bases). The V end was cut by 0 bases, the J end by 4 bases, with 13 bases between. The CDR3 sequence is 16 residues long. Germline V gene sequence: CDR1 KGHSH, CDR2 LQKENI.